This T cell receptor (beta chain) was captured by sequencing in a study of T-cell reconstitution after alpha-beta-depleted transplantation in children. The CDR3 loop spans 15 amino acids. The germline V and J ends were trimmed by 4 bases and 8 bases, with 19 bases remaining between them. Germline V gene sequence: CDR1 SGHRS, CDR2 YFSETQ. Unique molecular identifiers were used to barcode this TCRbeta library. MiXCR, applied by TCRdb to the PCR reads, yields one record per CDR3 protein. Among 400,000 to 500,000 distinct CDR3 sequences, about a tenth were seen once, and the ten largest hold 4.5% to 7%. This clonotype was detected ten times or more.

The chain employs TRBV5-1 and TRBJ1-5; D might be TRBD1 (5 bases). This sample comprised PBMCs from the stem cell graft donor, obtained from the stem cell graft. This receptor was identified in a human donor who donated a stem cell graft to a child with acute myeloid leukemia. CDR3: CASSPTTGGFEPQHF. The CDR3 bases are TGCGCCAGCAGCCCCACGACGGGGGGTTTTGAGCCCCAGCATTTT.